This T cell receptor (beta chain) was recovered during a study of breast tumors, draining lymph nodes, adjacent tissues. Worth noting for this clonotype: The antigen remains unidentified. This may be a read error: a much more frequent sequence differs by one nucleotide.

Breast cancer patients provided tissue from their axillary draining lymph nodes. The study's findings and limits: Tumor TCR diversity was below lymph nodes but above nontumor tissue. Compared with basal-like, luminal-like tumors shared significantly more repertoire with nontumor tissue. The data were judged consistent with most tumor T cells coming from lymph node and expanding in tumor. Tumor T cell lymph node origin was a supported hypothesis, not proven.

The germline V gene encodes CDR1 SGHAT and CDR2 FQNNGV. There are 14 residues in the CDR3. V was pared by 7 bases and J by 4 bases, with 17 bases between. TCRdb reprocessed the multiplex PCR reads with MiXCR, giving one entry per CDR3 protein. This table has 160,000 or so distinct CDR3 sequences, roughly 35% appearing once. The sequence was obtained from a female donor with breast cancer. Some clones in this sample may be carry-over from other donors' samples. This chain links TRBV11-2 with TRBJ2-7; D ambiguous. The sequencing input was axillary lymph node tissue. The CDR3 spells CASTPQGPTYEQYF. For the CDR3, the DNA is TGTGCCAGCACCCCTCAAGGACCGACGTACGAGCAGTACTTC.